This passage covers 5 T cell receptor beta chains from one sample sequenced in a study of blood T cell repertoires in COVID-19. Sequencing used immunoSEQ multiplex PCR; TCRdb keeps in-frame clones, though not all of them. Of about 220,000 clones listed, around 81% are singletons. The sequenced material came from peripheral blood. The receptors here all came from a human donor in a cohort sampled during active COVID-19.

The chain uses TRBV2 and TRBJ2-7, with 12 bases that match TRBD2. Unmatched junction bases numbered 9, after V lost 9 bases and J lost 6 bases. This CDR3 region has 14 residues. CDR1 is SNHLY, CDR2 FYNNEI, per germline. The CDR3 spells CASNRLAGVLEQYF. DNA of the CDR3: TGTGCCAGTAACCGACTAGCGGGAGTTCTCGAGCAGTACTTC.

This clone was seen only a few times. The chain has TRBV10-1 and TRBJ1-2; perhaps TRBD1 as D (6 bases). Germline lookup yields CDR1 WNHNN and CDR2 SYGVQD (reference sequence). V was cut by 2 bases and J by 8 bases, with 18 bases left in between. The CDR3 consists of 15 residues. CDR3 DNA: TGCGCCAGCAGTGAGAAGACAGGACCTCCCAGAGGCTACACCTTC. Translating gives CASSEKTGPPRGYTF.

The gene calls are TRBV10-3 and TRBJ1-2; 9 bases map to TRBD1. The CDR3 is 14 amino acids. Germline CDR1 reads ENHRY; CDR2 reads SYGVKD. Trimming took 4 bases from V and 7 from J; bases not matched to a gene: 7. The chain's CDR3 is CAISGTGTGFGYTF. CDR3 nucleotide sequence: TGTGCCATCAGTGGGACCGGGACAGGGTTTGGCTACACCTTC.

The genes are TRBV19 and TRBJ1-5, with a weak D call TRBD1 (6 bases). Germline CDR1 reads LNHDA; CDR2 reads SQIVND (reference sequence). The V and J ends lost 3 bases and 7 bases respectively, with 16 bases between them. There are 15 residues in the CDR3. The CDR3 region has the DNA TGTGCCAGTAGTATGATCGTCGGACAGAGGCAGCCCCAGCATTTT. Translation: CASSMIVGQRQPQHF.

The chain links TRBV21-1 to TRBJ2-7; whether TRBD2, the table's D call, matches the DNA was not checked. TRBV21-1 is a known pseudogene. The CDR3 sequence is 16 residues long. The CDR3 here is CASSSGTSGFSYEQYF. The CDR3 nucleotides read TGTGCCAGCAGCAGCGGGACTAGCGGATTCTCCTACGAGCAGTACTTC.